This T cell receptor beta chain was documented in a study of cytomegalovirus exposure and HLA in healthy donors. Study-wide points: Cytomegalovirus-associated status was assigned to more than 150 TCR beta chains.

To note about this clone: The antigen is not known.

The V and J ends lost 7 bases and 4 bases, in that order; junction bases with no gene match: 7. Germline loops: CDR1 SGHNT, CDR2 YYREEE (reference sequence). The CDR3 extends over 13 amino acids. It was with 60 Vbeta and 13 Jbeta primers that the PCR ran. Some clones are missing from TCRdb's copy, which holds only in-frame ones; the method was immunoSEQ multiplex PCR. This sample carries 150,000 to 200,000 clones, roughly 82% of them seen once, and the ten largest clones take about 1.6%. This receptor was identified in a girl aged 10 to 17 in good health and CMV-seropositive. The sample comprised PBMCs. This chain connects TRBV5-4 to TRBJ1-1; TRBD1 aligns across 7 bases. For the CDR3, the DNA is TGTGCCAGCGCGCGGTCAGGGGGCACTGAAGCTTTCTTT. Protein sequence: CASARSGGTEAFF.